This T cell receptor beta chain emerged from a study of T-cell reconstitution after alpha-beta-depleted transplantation in children. Study-level results: Hyperexpanded clones declined; after one year, newly produced T cells mostly supplied diversity. After transplant, at about two months, alpha-beta T cells were reportedly derived from several hundred expanded graft clones.

The CDR3 length is 15 residues. After removal of 6 bases from V and 3 bases from J, the junction contained 7 bases not matched to a gene. From germline, CDR1 is SNHLY and CDR2 FYNNEI. The library targeted TCRbeta and was prepared with unique molecular identifiers. TCRdb ran MiXCR on the PCR reads and lists one entry per CDR3 protein. The sample lists roughly 300,000 distinct CDR3 sequences, roughly 10% occurring once. This clonotype was found many times. Antigen unknown. The chain is built from TRBV2 and TRBJ2-2; 7 bases match TRBD1. The sequenced sample was peripheral blood, obtained 180 days after TCRalphabeta/CD19-depleted stem cell transplant. The TCR sequence derives from a male patient under 10 years old who had a stem cell transplant for chronic granulomatous disease, so the T cells may come from the graft donor. CDR3 DNA: TGTGCCAGCAGCCTACAGGGGATCGACACCGGGGAGCTGTTTTTT. Residues: CASSLQGIDTGELFF.